These 21 T cell receptor beta chains were sequenced from one sample in a study of OX40 agonist ivuxolimab in advanced cancers. Produced via immunoSEQ multiplex PCR; TCRdb's table is partial and in-frame only. The sample lists about 62,000 clones, 85% occurring once. The starting material was CD4+ or CD8+ T cells sorted from blood, obtained in a trial of the OX40 agonist ivuxolimab. These receptors all stem from an adult with an advanced solid tumor such as melanoma, head and neck, liver or kidney cancer.

J is TRBJ1-2 and V is TRBV29-1, with D maybe TRBD1 (6 bases). Per the germline V gene, CDR1 is SQVTM and CDR2 is ANQGSEA. Trimming left V 2 bases short and J 7 bases short, with 14 bases between. This CDR3 comprises 13 residues. CDR3 sequence: CSVETGYGFGYTF. CDR3 bases: TGCAGCGTTGAAACAGGGTACGGTTTTGGCTACACCTTC. The whole variable domain, filled in from reference TRBV29-1 and TRBJ1-2, reads SAVISQKPSRDICQRGTSLTIQCQVDSQVTMMFWYRQQPGQSLTLIATANQGSEATYESGFVIDKFPISRPNLTFSTLTVSNMSPEDSSIYLCSVETGYGFGYTFGSGTRLTVV.

This chain connects TRBV6-5 to TRBJ2-3, with 8 bases aligning to TRBD1. With 8 bases clipped from V and 4 bases from J, the junction kept 8 bases outside the gene matches. The CDR3 covers 14 residues. CDR1 MNHEY and CDR2 SVGAGI come from the germline V gene. The chain's CDR3 is CASRGRGRADTQYF. The CDR3 region has the DNA TGTGCCAGCCGGGGCAGGGGGCGGGCAGATACGCAGTATTTT.

This clone was counted a few times. The chain links TRBV29-1 to TRBJ1-5; D is unclear. The V and J ends lost 4 bases and 3 bases respectively, with 7 bases between them. This CDR3 has 12 residues. From germline, CDR1 is SQVTM and CDR2 ANQGSEA. The CDR3 here is CSVGSDNQPQHF. The CDR3 nucleotides read TGCAGCGTTGGGTCAGACAATCAGCCCCAGCATTTT.

This clone was counted a few times. J is TRBJ2-7 and V is TRBV5-1; 9 positions match TRBD1. Losses at the gene ends were 7 bases for V and 1 base for J; bases not matched to a gene: 6. CDR3 length equals 14 residues. Germline V gene data show CDR1 as SGHRS and CDR2 as YFSETQ. The CDR3 protein is CASARTGDSYEQYF. In nucleotides, the CDR3 is TGCGCCAGCGCAAGGACAGGGGATTCCTACGAGCAGTACTTC.

The V gene is TRBV29-1, the J gene TRBJ2-3; 7 bases fit TRBD1. Germline-derived CDR1 and CDR2 are SQVTM and ANQGSEA. With V trimmed by 7 bases and J by 0 bases, 4 bases remained unmatched. The CDR3 spans 13 residues. CDR3 residues: CSAQGPSTDTQYF. The CDR3 nucleotides are TGCAGCGCACAGGGGCCTAGCACAGATACGCAGTATTTT.

V gene TRBV5-1 combines with J gene TRBJ1-2, with 7 bases aligning to TRBD1. V gave up 4 bases and J gave up 6 bases; unmatched junction bases: 6. Germline V gene lookup returns CDR1 SGHRS and CDR2 YFSETQ. CDR3 length: 13 residues. This CDR3 is CASSPDREHGYTF. The CDR3, as DNA: TGCGCCAGCAGCCCCGACAGGGAACATGGCTACACCTTC.

This sequence joins TRBV12-2 and TRBJ2-1; the table's D gene call, TRBD2, was not cross checked with the DNA. TRBV12-2 is tagged as a pseudogene. The CDR3 totals 16 residues. CDR3 nucleotides: TGTGCAAGTCGCCGCAGGACTAGCGGGTCTTACAATGAGCAGTTCTTC. Protein: CASRRRTSGSYNEQFF.

The V gene is TRBV9, the J gene TRBJ2-7; a possible D gene is TRBD1 (6 bases). The CDR3 contains 15 residues. Between the trimmed V and J ends, which lost 0 bases and 3 bases, there was a span of 13 bases. Per germline, CDR1 SGDLS and CDR2 YYNGEE. CDR3 loop: CASSVGAGVGYEQYF. CDR3 in DNA: TGTGCCAGCAGCGTAGGGGCAGGGGTCGGCTACGAGCAGTACTTC.

The V gene is TRBV6-4, the J gene TRBJ1-2; possible D gene TRBD1, 5 bases. V shed 3 bases and J shed 0 bases, with 8 bases lying between them. CDR1 is MRHNA, CDR2 SNTAGT, per germline. This CDR3 has 14 amino acids. DNA for the CDR3: TGTGCCAGCAGTGAGGGGGGAGCTAACTATGGCTACACCTTC. Translated: CASSEGGANYGYTF.

This clone was picked up a small number of times. V is TRBV7-3 and J is TRBJ1-1; 7 bases are shared with TRBD1. The CDR3 is 13 amino acids. The V and J ends lost 5 bases and 4 bases, in that order; junction bases with no gene match: 4. In germline, CDR1 is SGHTA, CDR2 FQGTGA. The CDR3 DNA follows: TGTGCCAGCAGCGATAGGGGGCTCACTGAAGCTTTCTTT. Its translation: CASSDRGLTEAFF.

Here the CDR3 reads CATSGLRGDTEAFF. In DNA form, the CDR3 reads TGTGCCACCTCGGGTCTCCGCGGTGACACTGAAGCTTTCTTT. The rearrangement joins TRBV19 to TRBJ1-1; D is unclear. V gave up 10 bases and J gave up 3 bases, with 18 bases separating them. Germline assignment: CDR1 LNHDA and CDR2 SQIVND (reference sequence). The CDR3 covers 14 residues. Full variable domain (remainder filled in from reference TRBV19 and TRBJ1-1): DGGITQSPKYLFRKEGQNVTLSCEQNLNHDAMYWYRQDPGQGLRLIYYSQIVNDFQKGDIAEGYSVSREKKESFPLTVTSAQKNPTAFYLCATSGLRGDTEAFFGQGTRLTVV.

Only a few counts were recorded for this clone. The J gene is TRBJ2-5, the V gene TRBV28, with 12 nucleotides matching TRBD2. Germline V gene lookup returns CDR1 MDHEN and CDR2 SYDVKM. With 3 bases clipped from V and 4 bases from J, the junction kept 3 bases outside the gene matches. The CDR3 consists of 15 residues. The CDR3 loop is CASSFGLAGPETQYF. CDR3 DNA sequence: TGTGCCAGCAGTTTCGGACTAGCGGGACCAGAGACCCAGTACTTC.

The CDR3 DNA reads as TGTGCCAGTTGGGACAGAAGGTTTCAGCCCCAGCATTTT. Amino acids: CASWDRRFQPQHF. V and J are TRBV19 and TRBJ1-5, with 7 bases matching TRBD1. V trimming: 8 bases; J trimming: 6 bases; junction bases outside the gene matches: 7. CDR1 and CDR2 (germline): LNHDA, SQIVND (reference sequence). The CDR3 sequence is 13 residues long.

This chain connects TRBV6-1 to TRBJ2-5; 8 nucleotides align to TRBD2. The CDR3 is 16 amino acids. CDR1 and CDR2 (germline): MNHNS, SASEGT. V dropped 0 bases and J dropped 5; count of bases not matched to a gene: 8. DNA for the CDR3: TGTGCCAGCAGTGAAGCGGGCGCGGGAGGAGGGGAGACCCAGTACTTC. It is translated as CASSEAGAGGGETQYF.

The chain is built from TRBV6-6 and TRBJ2-1; D gene uncertain. This CDR3 is 12 amino acids long. Trimming took 0 bases from V and 6 from J, leaving 3 bases between them. In germline, CDR1 is MNHNY, CDR2 SVGAGI (reference sequence). CDR3 sequence reads: CASSYSVNEQFF. The CDR3 DNA reads TGTGCCAGCAGTTACTCCGTCAATGAGCAGTTCTTC.

This clone was detected once. In nucleotides, the CDR3 is TGTGCCAGCTCACCTCCCAGCAGGGAATATGGCTACACCTTC. Residues: CASSPPSREYGYTF. This chain uses TRBV18 with TRBJ1-2; maybe TRBD1 (5 bases). Per the germline V gene, CDR1 is KGHSH and CDR2 is LQKENI. The CDR3 length is 14 residues. The V and J ends lost 3 bases and 5 bases respectively, with 13 bases between them. Combining the CDR3 with reference TRBV18 and TRBJ1-2 gives the whole variable domain NAGVMQNPRHLVRRRGQEARLRCSPMKGHSHVYWYRQLPEEGLKFMVYLQKENIIDESGMPKERFSAEFPKEGPSILRIQQVVRGDSAAYFCASSPPSREYGYTFGSGTRLTVV.

The V and J genes are TRBV5-6 and TRBJ2-2; either TRBD1 or TRBD2 may supply D (5 bases each). The CDR3 extends over 14 amino acids. CDR1 is SGHDT and CDR2 is YYEEEE in the germline V gene. V lost 3 bases, J lost 7 bases, and 13 bases lay in between. CDR3 region: CASSSGPLIGELFF. The CDR3 region has the DNA TGTGCCAGCAGCTCGGGACCCTTGATCGGGGAGCTGTTTTTT.

The J gene is TRBJ1-3, the V gene TRBV15; TRBD1 matches 8 bases. This CDR3 has 14 residues. The germline gives CDR1 LNHNV, CDR2 YYDKDF (reference sequence). With 5 bases clipped from V and 3 bases from J, the junction kept 3 bases outside the gene matches. Here the CDR3 reads CATSPRGHGNTIYF. In DNA, the CDR3 is TGTGCCACCAGCCCCAGGGGGCATGGAAACACCATATATTTT.

The sample holds one count of this clone. The chain couples TRBV28 to TRBJ2-5, with TRBD1 identical over 11 bases. The J call may be in error: the DNA end matches TRBJ2-7 better. Germline values: CDR1 MDHEN, CDR2 SYDVKM. The CDR3 runs 15 residues. In DNA form, the CDR3 reads TGTGCCAGCAGTTCCTCCGGGACAGGGGGCTACGAGCAGTACTTC. This sequence encodes CASSSSGTGGYEQYF.

This clone was seen more than once but under ten times. The gene calls are TRBV30 and TRBJ1-4; D remains ambiguous. This CDR3 spans 13 amino acids. V was clipped by 0 bases and J by 4 bases, with 6 bases between them. CDR1 and CDR2 (germline): GTSNPN, SVGIG (reference sequence). The CDR3 here is CAWSVQSNEKLFF. CDR3 DNA: TGTGCCTGGAGTGTTCAGAGTAATGAAAAACTGTTTTTT.

V usage is TRBV10-3 and J usage is TRBJ2-7; 7 bases map to TRBD1. After removal of 5 bases from V and 1 base from J, the junction contained 5 bases not matched to a gene. The CDR3 spans 14 residues. The germline CDR1 and CDR2 sequences are ENHRY and SYGVKD. CDR3 nucleotides: TGTGCCATCAGTAGCCGGGACAGATCCTACGAGCAGTACTTC. This gives the protein CAISSRDRSYEQYF.